This TCR beta chain appears in the sequencing data of a study of shared clonotypes between healthy human individuals. Study at large: Ranging from 18 to 49 in age, donors were two women and three men. Used for every donor were three CD4 naive, three CD4 memory, two CD8 naive and one CD8 memory plate.

After removal of 2 bases from V and 9 bases from J, the junction contained 7 bases not matched to a gene. Germline-derived CDR1 and CDR2 are SNHLY and FYNNEI. This CDR3 has 15 amino acids. Researchers ran the assay at a deep level. Sequencing used immunoSEQ multiplex PCR; TCRdb keeps in-frame clones, though not all of them. The sample holds around 1.6 million clones, nearly 99% seen once. The chain has TRBV2 and TRBJ2-1; 10 nucleotides line up with TRBD2. The clonotype comes from a man aged 25-40 years in good health. Specimen: naive CD4+ T cells sorted from blood. Subset given: CD45RA+ positively selected. The CDR3 DNA reads as TGTGCCAGCAGTGAACTAACTAGCGGGATGGGTGAGCAGTTCTTC. Translation gives CASSELTSGMGEQFF.